This passage covers 20 T cell receptor beta chains from one sample sequenced in a study of blood T cells in healthy people across ages. A J-beta primer mix and a sample-barcoded 5' primer were used in a second PCR of roughly 6 to 12 cycles. TCRdb re-analysed the 5' RACE reads in MiXCR, keeping a single row per CDR3 protein. The repertoire has around 800,000 distinct CDR3 sequences, 25% to 30% of them found once; the top ten carry approximately 2.9%. The sample was also reused in another study, on T cells of mothers and their children.

Sequenced input: blood. The receptors originated from a boy between 10 and 17 years old in good health.

The chain recombines TRBV2 with TRBJ2-1, with D perhaps given as TRBD1 or TRBD2 (5 bases each). The V end lost 6 bases, the J end lost 1 base, and 13 bases lay between the germline ends. CDR3 length: 15 residues. The germline V gene encodes CDR1 SNHLY and CDR2 FYNNEI. The CDR3 spells CASRQGTASYNEQFF. The CDR3 DNA sequence: TGTGCCAGCAGGCAAGGGACGGCTTCCTACAATGAGCAGTTCTTC.

This clonotype was counted ten times or more. V usage is TRBV12-3 or TRBV12-4 and J usage is TRBJ2-7; unclear D gene. Deletions cut 4 bases from V and 4 bases from J, with 11 bases between. CDR3 length: 13 amino acids. CDR3 sequence reads: CASSSTRSYEQYF. DNA for the CDR3: TGTGCCAGCAGTTCGACCCGGTCATACGAGCAGTACTTC.

This clonotype has only a few counts. The V call is TRBV30, the J call TRBJ1-2, with D perhaps TRBD1 (5 bases). There are 13 residues in the CDR3. Germline V lookup: CDR1 GTSNPN, CDR2 SVGIG (reference sequence). The V end was cut by 2 bases, the J end by 3 bases, with 10 bases between. The CDR3 protein is CAWSWGGYYGYTF. DNA for the CDR3: TGTGCCTGGAGTTGGGGCGGCTACTATGGCTACACCTTC. Full variable domain (outside the CDR3, taken from reference TRBV30 and TRBJ1-2): SQTIHQWPATLVQPVGSPLSLECTVEGTSNPNLYWYRQAAGRGLQLLFYSVGIGQISSEVPQNLSASRPQDRQFILSSKKLLLSDSGFYLCAWSWGGYYGYTFGSGTRLTVV.

The rearrangement joins TRBV5-5 to TRBJ2-7, with D maybe TRBD2 (5 bases). The CDR3 runs 13 residues. Germline V gene sequence: CDR1 SGHKS, CDR2 YYEKEE (reference sequence). Trimming cost V 1 base and J 5 bases, with 10 bases left between them. CDR3 nucleotides: TGTGCCAGCAGCTTGAATTCGGGGAACGAGCAGTACTTC. Residues: CASSLNSGNEQYF.

The CDR3 sequence is CASSSPVPILANVLTF. The DNA for the CDR3 is TGTGCCAGCAGCTCCCCGGTCCCCATTCTGGCCAACGTCCTGACTTTC. The rearrangement joins TRBV7-9 to TRBJ2-6; D gene ambiguous. Trimming took off 4 bases at V and 6 bases at J, with 16 bases between the two ends. The germline V gene has CDR1 SEHNR and CDR2 FQNEAQ (reference sequence). The length of the CDR3 is 16 residues.

The chain couples TRBV20-1 to TRBJ2-7; D not certain. The CDR3 contains 13 residues. Germline lookup yields CDR1 DFQATT and CDR2 SNEGSKA (reference sequence). With 0 bases removed from V and 8 bases from J, the gap between germline ends came to 14 bases. The CDR3 protein is CSARDSALYKQYF. DNA of the CDR3: TGCAGTGCTAGAGATTCTGCACTATACAAGCAGTACTTC.

The chain has TRBV30 and TRBJ2-7; a possible D gene is TRBD1 (6 bases). The CDR3 has 12 amino acids. The V and J ends lost 4 bases and 5 bases respectively, with 12 bases between them. Germline V gene lookup returns CDR1 GTSNPN and CDR2 SVGIG (reference sequence). CDR3 sequence (DNA): TGTGCCTGGAAACACAGGGAAGACGAGCAGTACTTC. This translates into CAWKHREDEQYF.

The chain employs TRBV4-2 and TRBJ2-2; no reliable D call. V shed 2 bases and J shed 4 bases, with 8 bases lying between them. The CDR3 is 14 residues long. Germline lookup yields CDR1 LGHNA and CDR2 YNFKEQ. This CDR3 is CASSQPLSTGELFF. The CDR3 region has the DNA TGTGCCAGCAGCCAACCCCTCTCCACCGGGGAGCTGTTTTTT.

This clonotype was counted a few times. The chain joins TRBV2 to TRBJ1-2; D gene unclear. Trimming removed 8 bases at V and 4 bases at J, with 20 bases between. The germline V gene encodes CDR1 SNHLY and CDR2 FYNNEI. The CDR3 is 15 amino acids. The CDR3 sequence is CASRIYPGFLYGYTF. The CDR3 DNA sequence: TGTGCCAGCCGAATCTATCCGGGGTTCCTCTATGGCTACACCTTC.

This clonotype was seen only a few times. The chain combines TRBV27 with TRBJ2-3, with D hard to call. The CDR3 is made up of 14 amino acids. Germline lookup yields CDR1 MNHEY and CDR2 SMNVEV (reference sequence). V lost 2 bases and J lost 2, with 8 bases in between. The CDR3 loop is CASSLRQFTDTQYF. DNA for the CDR3: TGTGCCAGCAGTTTAAGGCAGTTCACAGATACGCAGTATTTT.

This clonotype appeared a few times. This chain connects TRBV28 to TRBJ2-7; perhaps D is TRBD1 or TRBD2 (6 bases each). Germline loops: CDR1 MDHEN, CDR2 SYDVKM. The CDR3 spans 16 residues. V lost 6 bases to trimming and J lost 2 bases, with 20 bases between them. The DNA for the CDR3 is TGTGCCAGCAGGCGGGGCCAGGGGCACCCTCCCTACGAGCAGTACTTC. Translated, it gives CASRRGQGHPPYEQYF.

This clonotype has just a few counts. The chain combines TRBV14 with TRBJ1-6, with 8 bases aligning to TRBD1. J lost 9 bases, V lost 4 bases, and 8 bases had no gene match. The germline V gene has CDR1 SGHDN and CDR2 FVKESK. The CDR3 has 15 amino acids. This CDR3 reads CASSRLQGDSSPLHF. The CDR3, as DNA: TGTGCCAGCAGCCGGTTACAGGGGGACTCTTCACCCCTCCACTTT.

This sequence joins TRBV24-1 and TRBJ2-5, with D possibly TRBD1 on 6 matching bases. The germline CDR1 and CDR2 sequences are KGHDR and SFDVKD. There are 16 residues in the CDR3. The V end was cut by 2 bases, the J end by 5 bases, with 17 bases between. CDR3 sequence (DNA): TGTGCCACCAGTGATTACCCCAGGGGTCCACGGGAGACCCAGTACTTC. Residues: CATSDYPRGPRETQYF.

This clonotype was found a few times. This sequence joins TRBV20-1 and TRBJ1-5, with D possibly being TRBD1 (6 bases). CDR3 length equals 13 residues. The germline gives CDR1 DFQATT, CDR2 SNEGSKA (reference sequence). Between the trimmed V and J ends, which lost 4 bases and 3 bases, there was a span of 10 bases. In DNA, the CDR3 is TGCAGTGCTAAGGACAGTATCAATCAGCCCCAGCATTTT. Translation: CSAKDSINQPQHF.

This clonotype was picked up a small number of times. The chain carries TRBV12-3 or TRBV12-4 and TRBJ2-4; 7 nucleotides agree with TRBD2. The length of the CDR3 is 17 residues. Losses at the gene ends were 7 bases for V and 0 bases for J; bases not matched to a gene: 12. CDR3: CASKTTGGTLAKNIQYF. The CDR3 DNA follows: TGTGCCAGCAAAACTACCGGGGGGACCCTAGCCAAAAACATTCAGTACTTC.

V is TRBV5-1 and J is TRBJ2-3; the D gene is possibly TRBD1 (5 bases). CDR1 and CDR2 from the germline V gene are SGHRS and YFSETQ. The length of the CDR3 is 14 residues. V dropped 2 bases and J dropped 6 bases, with 13 bases sitting between them. CDR3 sequence: CASSFRVPHDTQYF. The CDR3 region has the DNA TGCGCCAGCAGCTTCAGGGTCCCACACGATACGCAGTATTTT.

This chain joins TRBV5-1 and TRBJ2-7; TRBD1 agrees at 7 bases. From germline, CDR1 is SGHRS and CDR2 YFSETQ. The V segment lost 4 bases and the J segment 3 bases; nucleotides outside the gene matches: 10. CDR3 size: 15 residues. CDR3 bases: TGCGCCAGCAGCGCTGTTCTAGGGGGCGGCTACGAGCAGTACTTC. This translates into CASSAVLGGGYEQYF.

The chain is built from TRBV6-5 and TRBJ1-1, with no clear D. This CDR3 contains 13 residues. Germline CDR1 is MNHEY and CDR2 is SVGAGI. Between the trimmed V and J ends, which lost 2 bases and 0 bases, there was a span of 4 bases. CDR3 protein: CASSYKLNTEAFF. In DNA form, the CDR3 reads TGTGCCAGCAGTTACAAATTGAACACTGAAGCTTTCTTT.

This clonotype was seen only a few times. The genes are TRBV12-3 or TRBV12-4 and TRBJ2-5; possible D gene TRBD2, 6 bases. The CDR3 is 15 residues long. V gave up 3 bases and J gave up 11 bases, with 22 bases separating them. The CDR3 DNA sequence: TGTGCCAGCAGTTTCACCTCCATAGGCCGTCGGGAGCAGTACTTC. Translation gives CASSFTSIGRREQYF.

This clonotype was found many times. The rearrangement uses TRBV11-2 and TRBJ2-5; 11 bases are shared with TRBD2. Germline values: CDR1 SGHAT, CDR2 FQNNGV. V lost 6 bases to trimming and J lost 5 bases; unmatched junction nucleotides: 5. CDR3 length equals 14 residues. The CDR3 nucleotides read TGTGCCAGCAGTTTTAGCGGGGGGGCCGAGACCCAGTACTTC. Translating gives CASSFSGGAETQYF. Drawing the rest from reference TRBV11-2 and TRBJ2-5, the complete variable domain is EAGVAQSPRYKIIEKRQSVAFWCNPISGHATLYWYQQILGQGPKLLIQFQNNGVVDDSQLPKDRFSAERLKGVDSTLKIQPAKLEDSAVYLCASSFSGGAETQYFGPGTRLLVL.